This passage covers 14 T cell receptor beta chains from one sample sequenced in a study of glioma-infiltrating T cells. Using RNA template, CDR3s of TCR alpha and beta were amplified with iRepertoire arm-PCR. MiXCR, run by TCRdb on the multiplex PCR reads, gives a single entry per CDR3 protein. The sample carries about 380,000 distinct CDR3 sequences, approximately 42% recorded once. What was sequenced was glioma tissue, nonneoplastic brain tissue, or PBMCs (not recorded which). These receptor sequences come from a human donor with low-grade glioma or glioblastoma, undergoing nonglioma brain surgery, or in good health (not recorded which).

Details on this clonotype: Possible read error: a much larger clone is one base away. The chain combines TRBV20-1 with TRBJ2-7, with 7 bases that match TRBD2. Germline values: CDR1 DFQATT, CDR2 SNEGSKA (reference sequence). The CDR3 covers 14 residues. The CDR3 nucleotides are TGCAGTGCTAGGGGGCGGGGGATGGGCTACGGGCAGTACTTC. This encodes CSARGRGMGYGQYF.

This clonotype was picked up many times. The V call is TRBV14, the J call TRBJ1-2, with D unresolved. Deletions cut 3 bases from V and 5 bases from J, with 10 bases between. This CDR3 spans 13 amino acids. The V gene's germline CDR1 is SGHDN and CDR2 FVKESK. This CDR3 is CASSHGPTYGYTF. The CDR3 coding sequence is TGTGCCAGCAGCCACGGGCCGACTTATGGCTACACCTTC.

This clonotype was seen more than once but under ten times. This rearrangement joins TRBV28 to TRBJ2-7; D call uncertain. There are 13 residues in the CDR3. The V end was cut by 10 bases, the J end by 0 bases, with 13 bases between. Germline V gene data show CDR1 as MDHEN and CDR2 as SYDVKM. As DNA, the CDR3 is TGTGCCACTCATTCCCCTAGCTCCTACGAGCAGTACTTC. Translating gives CATHSPSSYEQYF. The entire variable domain, with the rest obtained from reference TRBV28 and TRBJ2-7, is as follows: DVKVTQSSRYLVKRTGEKVFLECVQDMDHENMFWYRQDPGLGLRLIYFSYDVKMKEKGDIPEGYSVSREKKERFSLILESASTNQTSMYLCATHSPSSYEQYFGPGTRLTVT.

This clonotype has only a few counts. The chain combines TRBV20-1 with TRBJ2-7; 8 bases are a match to TRBD2. The trim removed 6 bases at V and 1 base at J, leaving 5 bases unmatched. The CDR3 runs 13 residues. Germline lookup yields CDR1 DFQATT and CDR2 SNEGSKA (reference sequence). The CDR3 DNA reads as TGCAGTGCATCCGGGACTAGGTCCTACGAGCAGTACTTC. Its translation: CSASGTRSYEQYF.

This clonotype was observed once. The chain carries TRBV28 and TRBJ1-1, with TRBD1 as a possible D gene (6 bases). V lost 6 bases and J 4 bases, leaving 18 bases between the germline ends. The V gene's germline CDR1 is MDHEN and CDR2 SYDVKM. This CDR3 has 15 residues. CDR3 in amino acids: CASSPYPGAGTEAFF. DNA of the CDR3: TGTGCCAGCAGCCCATACCCAGGGGCAGGCACTGAAGCTTTCTTT.

The chain is built from TRBV6-1 and TRBJ2-1; weak D call: TRBD2 (5 bases). The CDR3 is made up of 13 amino acids. Trimming removed 0 bases at V and 9 bases at J, with 9 bases between. Germline V lookup: CDR1 MNHNS, CDR2 SASEGT. The CDR3: CASSEAGRGEQFF. For the CDR3, the DNA is TGTGCCAGCAGTGAAGCTGGCCGGGGTGAGCAGTTCTTC.

Details on this clonotype: This may come from a read error, since a much larger clone is one base off. CDR3 nucleotide sequence: TGCAGTGCTAGATATTGGCTGGGCCCAGATACGCAGTATTTT. Translating gives CSARYWLGPDTQYF. The gene calls are TRBV20-1 and TRBJ2-3; D uncertain. The germline V gene encodes CDR1 DFQATT and CDR2 SNEGSKA (reference sequence). With 2 bases removed from V and 4 bases from J, the gap between germline ends came to 13 bases. CDR3 length equals 14 residues.

With respect to this clonotype: Possible read error: a much larger clone is one base away. The CDR3 reads CASRPPGRTYKQYF. In DNA, the CDR3 is TGTGCCAGCAGGCCACCGGGACGGACCTACAAGCAGTACTTC. The chain uses TRBV6-5 and TRBJ2-7; tentatively, D is TRBD1 or TRBD2 (5 bases each). The CDR3 length is 14 residues. Germline values: CDR1 MNHEY, CDR2 SVGAGI.

Points on this clonotype: The junction departs from germline at one end; a sequencing error may be responsible. The rearrangement joins TRBV15 to TRBJ1-1, with TRBD1 matching 8 bases. Germline loops: CDR1 LNHNV, CDR2 YYDKDF (reference sequence). This CDR3 comprises 11 residues. The CDR3 coding sequence is TGTGCCAGCAGCAGACAGGGGCCAGCTTTCTTT. It specifies CASSRQGPAFF.

In this sample, this clonotype turned up many times. At one end, the junction sequence differs from germline, possibly due to a read error. This chain links TRBV28 with TRBJ1-5; a weak D match, TRBD1 (6 bases). The CDR3 is made up of 13 amino acids. Per the germline V gene, CDR1 is MDHEN and CDR2 is SYDVKM. For the CDR3, the DNA is TGCGCCAGCAGCCTGGACAGAAATCAGCCCCAGCATTTT. It specifies CASSLDRNQPQHF.

The chain uses TRBV6-6 and TRBJ2-7; TRBD1 matches 11 bases. The V and J ends lost 3 bases and 4 bases, in that order; junction bases with no gene match: 8. Germline CDR1 MNHNY, CDR2 SVGAGI (reference sequence). This CDR3 spans 16 amino acids. CDR3 DNA sequence: TGTGCCAGCAGTTATCCTACCGGGACAGGGGGTTACGAGCAGTACTTC. The encoded protein is CASSYPTGTGGYEQYF.

The V gene is TRBV20-1, the J gene TRBJ2-2, with 8 bases that match TRBD1. V lost 4 bases to trimming and J lost 7 bases; unmatched junction nucleotides: 8. The CDR3 has 14 amino acids. The V gene's germline CDR1 is DFQATT and CDR2 SNEGSKA (reference sequence). CDR3 sequence reads: CSAKGRGRGGELFF. The DNA for the CDR3 is TGCAGTGCTAAGGGCAGGGGGCGCGGCGGGGAGCTGTTTTTT.

The count of this clonotype is one. This sequence joins TRBV2 and TRBJ2-1; D is unresolved. Matching the DNA end better, TRBJ2-5 makes the J call doubtful. The CDR3 consists of 11 residues. The germline gives CDR1 SNHLY, CDR2 FYNNEI. For the CDR3, the DNA is TGTGCCAGCAGTGAACGAACTTCCCAGTACTTC. Its translation is CASSERTSQYF.

Comment on this clonotype: This clone may be a read error of a much larger clone one base away. The chain links TRBV20-1 to TRBJ2-7, with TRBD2 as a possible D gene (6 bases). The CDR3 sequence is 13 residues long. Per germline, CDR1 DFQATT and CDR2 SNEGSKA (reference sequence). The CDR3 loop is CSARAGGGYEQCF. CDR3 in DNA: TGCAGTGCTAGGGCAGGTGGGGGGTACGAGCAGTGCTTC.